The entry that follows covers one T cell receptor beta chain sequence. The antigen remains undetermined. The data were taken from a study of CD8+ T cells in alopecia areata. Study results and caveats: Only a single nonresponder existed, so baseline CD8+ expansion links stay unclear.

Following extraction, RNA underwent reverse transcription to cDNA, which served as the sequencing template. Repertoires were generated with immunoSEQ multiplex PCR, while TCRdb's copy carries only in-frame clones and drops some. This table holds 100,000 to 130,000 clones, about 83% found once. Per germline, CDR1 SEHNR and CDR2 FQNEAQ (reference sequence). CDR3 length equals 11 residues. The germline V and J ends were trimmed by 3 bases and 7 bases, with 7 bases remaining between them. Documented treatment: oral pan-JAK inhibitor, 5-10 mg twice daily. The V call is TRBV7-9, the J call TRBJ2-7; possible D gene TRBD1, 5 bases. Sequenced here: CD8+ T cells sorted from blood, sampled at week 24, from a patient treated with tofacitinib. The TCR was taken from a human donor with alopecia areata. The CDR3 loop reads CASSLRQEQYF. The CDR3 DNA is TGTGCCAGCAGCTTGAGACAGGAGCAGTACTTC.